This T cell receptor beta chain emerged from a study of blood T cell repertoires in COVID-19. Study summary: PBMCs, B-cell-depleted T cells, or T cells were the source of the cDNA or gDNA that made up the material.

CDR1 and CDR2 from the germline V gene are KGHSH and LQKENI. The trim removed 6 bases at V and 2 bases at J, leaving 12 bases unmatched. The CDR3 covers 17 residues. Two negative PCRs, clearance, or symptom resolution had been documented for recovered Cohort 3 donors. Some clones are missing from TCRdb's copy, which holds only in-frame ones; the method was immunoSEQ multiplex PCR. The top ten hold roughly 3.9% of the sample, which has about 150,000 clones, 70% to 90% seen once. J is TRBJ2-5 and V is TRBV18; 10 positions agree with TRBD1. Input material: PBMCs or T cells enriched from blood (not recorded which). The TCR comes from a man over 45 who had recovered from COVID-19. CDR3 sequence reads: CASSLVRTGGIQETQYF. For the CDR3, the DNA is TGTGCCAGCTCGCTGGTCCGGACAGGGGGTATTCAAGAGACCCAGTACTTC.